The rows below give T cell receptor beta chains drawn from one sample of a study of T cells in Graves' hyperthyroidism and ophthalmopathy. TCRdb re-called the multiplex PCR reads with MiXCR, one entry per CDR3 protein. The sample lists about 420,000 distinct CDR3 sequences; roughly 14% were seen once. Sequenced: blood. Source of these receptors: a woman younger than 35 with Graves' hyperthyroidism. Each CDR3 is given with its conserved first and last residue. A D gene is named only where the DNA matches it firmly. Not every row has a clone size; where given, it reads once, few, many or a size class.

D: .
V: TRBV29-1
J: TRBJ2-7
size: few
CDR3: CSASLARSRSTYEQYF
DNA: TGCAGCGCGAGTTTAGCGAGGAGCCGTTCTACCTACGAGCAGTACTTC

D: .
V: TRBV11-3
J: TRBJ2-3
size: many
CDR3: CASSLDRLARTDTQYF
DNA: TGTGCCAGCAGCTTAGATCGGCTCGCCCGCACAGATACGCAGTATTTT

D: .
V: TRBV10-3
J: TRBJ1-1
size: many
CDR3: CAISNPGQPSEAFF
DNA: TGTGCCATCAGTAACCCGGGACAACCTTCGGAAGCTTTCTTT

D: TRBD1
V: TRBV7-8
J: TRBJ1-6
size: many
CDR3: CASSLVYRTGPSPLHF
DNA: TGTGCCAGCAGCTTAGTTTACCGGACAGGGCCTTCACCCCTCCACTTT

D: .
V: TRBV15
J: TRBJ2-7
size: many
CDR3: CATSRASASYEQYF
DNA: TGTGCCACCAGCAGAGCATCCGCTTCCTACGAGCAGTACTTC

D: TRBD1
V: TRBV28
J: TRBJ1-2
size: many
CDR3: CASSSGGGYGYTF
DNA: TGTGCCAGCAGTTCAGGGGGCGGCTATGGCTACACCTTC

D: TRBD2
V: TRBV20-1
J: TRBJ2-3
size: .
CDR3: CSAKGLAGATDTQYF
DNA: TGCAGTGCAAAGGGGCTAGCGGGAGCCACAGATACGCAGTATTTT

D: .
V: TRBV29-1
J: TRBJ2-4
size: few
CDR3: CSVEVLEDLLAKNIQYF
DNA: TGCAGCGTTGAGGTTTTGGAGGACCTCCTAGCCAAAAACATTCAGTACTTC

D: TRBD2
V: TRBV30
J: TRBJ2-3
size: many
CDR3: CAWGKSGMYDTQYF
DNA: TGTGCCTGGGGAAAAAGCGGGATGTATGATACGCAGTATTTT

D: TRBD1
V: TRBV5-1
J: TRBJ2-1
size: .
CDR3: CASGSRQGDNNEQFF
DNA: TGCGCCAGCGGCTCCAGACAGGGGGACAACAATGAGCAGTTCTTC

D: TRBD1
V: TRBV7-9
J: TRBJ1-2
size: .
CDR3: CASSGTDTANYGYTF
DNA: TGTGCCAGCAGCGGGACAGATACAGCTAACTATGGCTACACCTTC

D: .
V: TRBV6-5
J: TRBJ2-7
size: .
CDR3: CASSYSPRAPYEQYF
DNA: TGTGCCAGCAGTTACTCACCCAGGGCCCCCTACGAGCAGTACTTC

D: TRBD2
V: TRBV12-3/TRBV12-4
J: TRBJ2-1
size: many
CDR3: CASSPGGSQKEQFF
DNA: TGTGCCAGCAGCCCGGGGGGTAGCCAGAAAGAGCAGTTCTTC

D: .
V: TRBV6-1
J: TRBJ2-7
size: many
CDR3: CASRPLRGGPNEQYF
DNA: TGTGCCAGCAGACCCCTGAGGGGTGGGCCCAACGAGCAGTACTTC

D: .
V: TRBV20-1
J: TRBJ2-3
size: many
CDR3: CSASPSSTDTQYF
DNA: TGCAGTGCCAGCCCATCTAGCACAGATACGCAGTATTTT

D: .
V: TRBV5-1
J: TRBJ2-7
size: many
CDR3: CASSLTGFDEQYF
DNA: TGCGCCAGCAGCTTGACAGGGTTCGACGAGCAGTACTTC

D: .
V: TRBV7-8
J: TRBJ2-1
size: many
CDR3: CASSFGENEQFF
DNA: TGTGCCAGCAGCTTCGGAGAAAATGAGCAGTTCTTC

D: TRBD1
V: TRBV2
J: TRBJ2-7
size: many
CDR3: CASSASRDSYEQYF
DNA: TGTGCCAGCAGTGCTTCCCGGGACAGCTACGAGCAGTACTTC

D: .
V: TRBV7-9
J: TRBJ2-3
size: few
CDR3: CASSSSTGGVVLYF
DNA: TGTGCCAGCAGTTCCTCGACAGGTGGAGTTGTATTGTATTTT

D: TRBD1
V: TRBV6-2/TRBV6-3
J: TRBJ2-7
size: .
CDR3: CASRRERTGGNEQYF
DNA: TGTGCCAGCAGGAGGGAGAGGACAGGAGGTAACGAGCAGTACTTC

D: TRBD2
V: TRBV20-1
J: TRBJ2-1
size: many
CDR3: CSARAAGDSYNEQFF
DNA: TGCAGTGCTAGAGCTGCGGGGGACTCCTACAATGAGCAGTTCTTC

D: TRBD2
V: TRBV5-1
J: TRBJ2-1
size: .
CDR3: CASSAGWERELFF
DNA: TGCGCCAGCAGCGCTGGCTGGGAGCGGGAGTTGTTCTTC

D: .
V: TRBV30
J: TRBJ2-3
size: .
CDR3: CAWSEHPTDTQYF
DNA: TGTGCCTGGAGTGAACATCCCACAGATACGCAGTATTTT

D: TRBD2
V: TRBV2
J: TRBJ2-5
size: .
CDR3: CASSARTSQTQYF
DNA: TGTGCCAGCAGTGCCAGGACTAGCCAGACCCAGTACTTC

D: TRBD2
V: TRBV12-3/TRBV12-4
J: TRBJ2-7
size: many
CDR3: CATRLAGGDEQYF
DNA: TGTGCCACGAGACTAGCGGGAGGGGACGAGCAGTACTTC

D: .
V: TRBV7-3
J: TRBJ2-1
size: .
CDR3: CASSLTGIAPNEQFF
DNA: TGTGCCAGCAGCTTAACGGGGATAGCCCCGAATGAGCAGTTCTTC

D: .
V: TRBV30
J: TRBJ1-1
size: many
CDR3: CASGAAGGTEAFF
DNA: TGTGCCTCAGGCGCTGCGGGCGGAACTGAAGCTTTCTTT

D: TRBD1
V: TRBV24-1
J: TRBJ1-5
size: many
CDR3: CATSGQGGQPQHF
DNA: TGTGCCACCAGTGGACAGGGTGGGCAGCCCCAGCATTTT

D: .
V: TRBV7-2
J: TRBJ2-3
size: many
CDR3: CASSPAYVGDTQYF
DNA: TGTGCCAGCAGCCCAGCCTACGTAGGGGATACGCAGTATTTT

D: .
V: TRBV20-1
J: TRBJ1-2
size: .
CDR3: CSTLAREGSYGYTF
DNA: TGCAGTACTCTAGCCAGAGAAGGCTCCTATGGCTACACCTTC

D: TRBD1
V: TRBV20-1
J: TRBJ1-3
size: .
CDR3: CSARTPSGGIGASGNTIYF
DNA: TGCAGTGCTAGAACCCCCTCAGGGGGAATTGGGGCCTCTGGAAACACCATATATTTT

D: TRBD2
V: TRBV7-9
J: TRBJ2-1
size: many
CDR3: CASSSSGLAGVNEQFF
DNA: TGTGCCAGCAGCTCATCGGGACTAGCGGGAGTCAATGAGCAGTTCTTC

D: TRBD2
V: TRBV10-1
J: TRBJ2-1
size: many
CDR3: CASSESGRASSEQFF
DNA: TGCGCCAGCAGTGAGAGCGGGAGGGCCTCGAGTGAGCAGTTCTTC

D: TRBD2
V: TRBV20-1
J: TRBJ2-5
size: .
CDR3: CSASEFRLAGAHKETQYF
DNA: TGCAGTGCTAGCGAATTTCGACTAGCGGGGGCCCACAAAGAGACCCAGTACTTC

D: TRBD1
V: TRBV29-1
J: TRBJ1-1
size: many
CDR3: CSASGQGDTEAFF
DNA: TGCAGCGCCTCGGGACAGGGCGACACTGAAGCTTTCTTT

D: .
V: TRBV24-1
J: TRBJ1-5
size: few
CDR3: CATSAGQPNQPQHF
DNA: TGTGCCACCAGTGCTGGACAACCCAATCAGCCCCAGCATTTT

D: .
V: TRBV12-3/TRBV12-4
J: TRBJ1-1
size: many
CDR3: CASSFEWADEAFF
DNA: TGTGCCAGCAGTTTCGAATGGGCAGATGAAGCTTTCTTT